This T cell receptor beta chain was documented in a study of T cells after yellow fever vaccination. At the level of the study: Low-cell-number fractions underwent preparation using SMART-Seq v4 Ultra Low Input. Study-level findings and limits: Most primary-vaccination clones reappeared after the booster (approximately 95% CD4, approximately 88% CD8). Overlap between CD4 and CD8 compartments was detected for a small share of clonotypes.

To note about this clonotype: Its specificity is not known.

Production of TCR cDNA was by 5'RACE template switching, which also added a universal primer site and UMIs. TCRdb reprocessed the 5' RACE reads with MiXCR, giving one entry per CDR3 protein. The table shows 170,000 or so distinct CDR3 sequences, with approximately 6.2% occurring only once. CDR1 is MDHEN and CDR2 is SYDVKM in the germline V gene. This CDR3 spans 13 amino acids. V gave up 5 bases and J gave up 2 bases, with 10 bases separating them. The rearrangement links TRBV28 to TRBJ2-7; D is tentatively TRBD1 or TRBD2 (5 bases each). The sequenced sample was CD4+ T cells sorted from PBMCs, obtained on the day of the first yellow fever vaccination. The sequence came from a man between 18 and 29 years old who received the YFV17D yellow fever vaccine. CDR3 in DNA: TGTGCCAGCAGTACAGGACTTGCCTACGAGCAGTACGTC. Translating it yields CASSTGLAYEQYV.